This T cell receptor beta chain comes out of a study of CD8 T cells in Susac syndrome. Study-wide context: Patients with Susac syndrome were therapy-naive, on corticosteroids, or on intravenous immunoglobulin alone at blood draw.

CD8+ and CD4+ blood T cells underwent TCR beta sequencing. Germline V lookup: CDR1 KGHSH, CDR2 LQKENI. CDR3 length: 16 residues. The V gene lost 2 bases and the J gene lost 3 bases, with 15 bases spanning the gap. In regard to this clonotype: Its antigen is unknown.

The RNA, 0.5 to 1 ug, was put through reverse transcription using random hexamers. The amplification used immunoSEQ multiplex PCR on TCR beta CDR3; it spanned 54 Vbeta and 13 Jbeta. TCRdb reprocessed the immunoSEQ multiplex PCR reads with MiXCR, giving one entry per CDR3 protein. The sample includes around 71,000 distinct CDR3 sequences, 90% to 95% of them seen just once. Whole-study results and caveats: Expansion of clones was not seen in the CD4+ T cell repertoires of Susac syndrome.

This chain joins TRBV18 and TRBJ2-3; either TRBD1 or TRBD2 may fit D (5 bases each). The sample was CD4+ T cells from PBMCs. The source of this sequence is a human donor with Susac syndrome. The CDR3 bases are TGTGCCAGCTCACCATTGACACCCTGGGGGACAGATACGCAGTATTTT. Translated, it gives CASSPLTPWGTDTQYF.